Listed here are 13 T cell receptor beta chains from one sample, sequenced in a study of T cells after yellow fever vaccination. TCRdb fed the 5' RACE reads into MiXCR, producing one record per CDR3 protein. The sample gives under 200,000 distinct CDR3 sequences, approximately 11% of which show up once; 35% to 40% is in the top ten. The sequences come from CD8+ T cells sorted from PBMCs, collected 15 days after the yellow fever booster vaccination. The receptors originated from a young man who received the YFV17D yellow fever vaccine.

This clonotype was seen many times. The chain uses TRBV6-5 and TRBJ1-1; maybe TRBD1 (6 bases). V was cut by 2 bases and J by 5 bases, with 12 bases left in between. CDR3 size: 14 residues. The germline V gene encodes CDR1 MNHEY and CDR2 SVGAGI. The CDR3, as DNA: TGTGCCAGCAGTTACACAGGGAGTGGGACTGAAGCTTTCTTT. As protein: CASSYTGSGTEAFF.

The chain joins TRBV7-2 to TRBJ2-7; D is ambiguous. CDR3 length equals 14 residues. With 4 bases removed from V and 4 bases from J, the gap between germline ends came to 14 bases. CDR1 and CDR2 (germline): SGHTA, FQGNSA. This CDR3 is CASSWYPHTYEQYV. The CDR3, as DNA: TGTGCCAGCAGCTGGTACCCCCATACATACGAGCAGTACGTC.

The V gene is TRBV20-1, the J gene TRBJ1-2, with TRBD1 matching 7 bases. This CDR3 is built from 14 residues. J was trimmed by 3 bases and V by 3 bases; bases with no gene match: 7. Germline V gene sequence: CDR1 DFQATT, CDR2 SNEGSKA (reference sequence). The CDR3 sequence: CSASGQGDYYGYTF. The CDR3 DNA is TGCAGTGCTAGTGGCCAGGGGGATTACTATGGCTACACCTTC.

This rearrangement joins TRBV11-3 to TRBJ2-1, with D unclear. The CDR3 sequence is 12 residues long. The germline V and J ends were trimmed by 1 base and 9 bases, with 7 bases remaining between them. Germline V gives CDR1 SGHNT, CDR2 YENEEA. CDR3 DNA: TGTGCCAGCAGCTTAGGTTCCGGTGAGCAGTTCTTC. Protein sequence: CASSLGSGEQFF.

A few counts support this clonotype. The gene calls are TRBV29-1 and TRBJ2-1; D might be TRBD1 (6 bases). This CDR3 is built from 12 residues. The V gene lost 3 bases and the J gene lost 6 bases, with 9 bases spanning the gap. Germline V gene data show CDR1 as SQVTM and CDR2 as ANQGSEA. CDR3 nucleotide sequence: TGCAGCGTTGATGTAGGGGGCAATGAGCAGTTCTTC. Amino acid sequence: CSVDVGGNEQFF.

J is TRBJ1-3 and V is TRBV29-1; D is ambiguous. Germline V gene lookup returns CDR1 SQVTM and CDR2 ANQGSEA. V shed 5 bases and J shed 2 bases, with 10 bases lying between them. The CDR3 is 13 residues long. The CDR3 sequence: CSVRSGTGNTIYF. The CDR3 DNA is TGCAGCGTTCGTTCGGGGACTGGAAACACCATATATTTT.

This clonotype has more than one count but fewer than ten. The V and J genes are TRBV6-5 and TRBJ1-2; possibly TRBD1 for D (6 bases). V lost 5 bases and J 10 bases, leaving 14 bases between the germline ends. The CDR3 has 12 residues. CDR1 and CDR2 (germline): MNHEY, SVGAGI. The CDR3 region is CASSTSGVAYTF. CDR3 DNA: TGTGCCAGCAGTACTTCAGGGGTAGCCTACACCTTC.

This clonotype came up many times. This chain uses TRBV9 with TRBJ2-2; 10 bases match TRBD1. Germline loops: CDR1 SGDLS, CDR2 YYNGEE. The J segment lost 6 bases and the V segment lost 4 bases, leaving 9 bases of the junction unmatched. The CDR3 sequence is 16 residues long. CDR3 nucleotides: TGTGCCAGCAGCACCCGACAGGGGGCATTTGCCGGGGAGCTGTTTTTT. This translates into CASSTRQGAFAGELFF.

This chain joins TRBV4-1 and TRBJ2-3, with a tentative D call TRBD2 (6 bases). The V end lost 7 bases, the J end lost 2 bases, and 16 bases lay between the germline ends. The CDR3 has 15 amino acids. Germline CDR1 is MGHRA and CDR2 is YSYEKL. CDR3 protein: CASMLWRGDTDTQYF. The CDR3, as DNA: TGCGCCAGCATGTTATGGCGGGGAGACACAGATACGCAGTATTTT.

On this clonotype itself: A junction end diverges from the germline sequence, so it may reflect a read error. This sequence joins TRBV29-1 and TRBJ2-1, with 7 positions matching TRBD2. This CDR3 is 10 amino acids long. Germline V gives CDR1 SQVTM, CDR2 ANQGSEA. In DNA form, the CDR3 reads TGCAGCGTTTCATGGGCGGGGGACGTTTTC. It encodes CSVSWAGDVF.

The V gene is TRBV5-4, the J gene TRBJ2-5; D tentatively reads TRBD1 or TRBD2 (5 bases each). This CDR3 is 14 amino acids long. CDR1 is SGHNT, CDR2 YYREEE, per germline (reference sequence). Deletions cut 4 bases from V and 4 bases from J, with 14 bases between. CDR3 residues: CASSGPGRGETQYF. The CDR3 region has the DNA TGTGCCAGCAGCGGGCCGGGACGCGGAGAGACCCAGTACTTC.

This chain uses TRBV6-5 with TRBJ1-2; tentative D call: TRBD1 (5 bases). CDR1 MNHEY and CDR2 SVGAGI come from the germline V gene. This CDR3 has 15 amino acids. The V end was cut by 0 bases, the J end by 4 bases, with 12 bases between. The CDR3 nucleotides read TGTGCCAGCAGTTACTCGATCGGGGGTAGCTATGGCTACACCTTC. It is translated as CASSYSIGGSYGYTF.

A few counts support this clonotype. The rearrangement joins TRBV12-3 or TRBV12-4 to TRBJ2-1; D gene unclear. V was clipped by 4 bases and J by 4 bases, with 11 bases between them. The CDR3 is made up of 14 amino acids. The CDR3 DNA is TGTGCCAGCAGTTACCTTCCTATTTACAATGAGCAGTTCTTC. It codes for CASSYLPIYNEQFF.